The source of this T cell receptor beta chain is a study of OX40 agonist ivuxolimab in advanced cancers. As for the study in general: Patients were dosed intravenously with ivuxolimab at 0.01 to 10 mg/kg every 2 weeks. Among those treated, three patients had partial responses, one with hepatocellular carcinoma and two with cutaneous melanoma. Therapy given before enrollment (anti-PD-1, anti-PD-L1 or anti-CTLA-4) was allowed, and 40% had some.

Findings of the study overall: Clonal expansion among partial responders at 0.1-3.0 mg/kg ranked near the lowest.

Using immunoSEQ multiplex PCR, the repertoire was profiled, and TCRdb retains in-frame clones only, with some absent. The sample has approximately 72,000 clones, about 79% seen once. Worth noting for this clone: The antigen is undetermined.

The CDR3 spans 11 residues. Germline V gene sequence: CDR1 MDHEN, CDR2 SYDVKM. Trimming left V 6 bases short and J 3 bases short, with 4 bases between. The J gene is TRBJ2-3, the V gene TRBV28; D uncertain. This TCR came from an adult with an advanced solid tumor such as melanoma, head and neck, liver or kidney cancer. The material sequenced was CD4+ or CD8+ T cells sorted from blood, taken in a trial of the OX40 agonist ivuxolimab. This CDR3 is CASRVTDTQYF. For the CDR3, the DNA is TGTGCCAGCAGGGTTACAGATACGCAGTATTTT.